The 27 T cell receptor beta chains presented below share a single source sample, sequenced in a study of T cells in Graves' hyperthyroidism and ophthalmopathy. What was amplified from RNA transcripts were TCR beta CDR3 regions. Carried out on the TCR CDR3, a first-round RT-PCR used the HTBI primer set. MiXCR, applied by TCRdb to the multiplex PCR reads, yields one record per CDR3 protein. The sample yields about 270,000 distinct CDR3 sequences, roughly 20% seen once. Source material: blood. These receptors all stem from a man in his thirties or forties with Graves' ophthalmopathy.

This clonotype appeared a few times. This sequence joins TRBV7-3 and TRBJ2-2; D uncertain. Germline CDR1 is SGHTA and CDR2 is FQGTGA. The CDR3 contains 17 residues. V shed 1 base and J shed 1 base, with 13 bases lying between them. In DNA form, the CDR3 reads TGTGCCAGCAGCTTAAAGGCTCTAGGGATGAACACCGGGGAGCTGTTTTTT. Its translation: CASSLKALGMNTGELFF.

There are a few counts of this clonotype. The CDR3 nucleotides are TGTGCCGGGCGGACAGGGGGCAAGGAGACCCAGTACTTC. This sequence encodes CAGRTGGKETQYF. This rearrangement joins TRBV30 to TRBJ2-5; 11 nucleotides agree with TRBD1. The germline gives CDR1 GTSNPN, CDR2 SVGIG (reference sequence). There are 13 residues in the CDR3. Trimming took 8 bases from V and 5 from J; bases not matched to a gene: 7.

The chain joins TRBV11-2 to TRBJ2-3; TRBD1 matches at 11 bases. The CDR3 is 17 residues long. V trimming: 0 bases; J trimming: 5 bases; junction bases outside the gene matches: 7. Germline V lookup: CDR1 SGHAT, CDR2 FQNNGV. For the CDR3, the DNA is TGTGCCAGCAGCTTAGAGGGGACAGGGGGATACGGAGATACGCAGTATTTT. Protein product: CASSLEGTGGYGDTQYF.

The rearrangement uses TRBV12-5 and TRBJ2-1; TRBD2 is a possible D gene (6 bases). With 1 base removed from V and 15 bases from J, the gap between germline ends came to 13 bases. Germline assignment: CDR1 LGHNT and CDR2 FRNRAP. The CDR3 spans 12 residues. DNA for the CDR3: TGTGCTAGTGGTTTGGGGAGGGCCTTAGCGTTCTTC. It encodes CASGLGRALAFF.

This clonotype was seen only a few times. It may be a read error: a sequence one base away is much more abundant. This chain connects TRBV29-1 to TRBJ2-5; 8 nucleotides line up with TRBD1. Per germline, CDR1 SQVTM and CDR2 ANQGSEA. J lost 4 bases, V lost 7 bases, and 8 bases had no gene match. The CDR3 has 13 amino acids. CDR3 residues: CSAEDRGRETQYF. The CDR3 DNA reads as TGCAGCGCAGAAGACAGGGGAAGAGAGACCCAGTACTTC.

The J gene is TRBJ2-1, the V gene TRBV9; 10 nucleotides line up with TRBD2. Trimming at V came to 0 bases and at J to 7 bases, leaving 7 bases not matched to a gene. The CDR3 spans 16 residues. From germline, CDR1 is SGDLS and CDR2 YYNGEE. The CDR3 DNA reads as TGTGCCAGCAGCGTAGGGGGACTAGCGTTTCAGAATGAGCAGTTCTTC. This encodes CASSVGGLAFQNEQFF.

This clonotype was counted once. The gene calls are TRBV2 and TRBJ2-3; a weak D match, TRBD1 (7 bases). This CDR3 region has 15 residues. Germline lookup yields CDR1 SNHLY and CDR2 FYNNEI. Trimming cost V 10 bases and J 0 bases, with 17 bases left between them. CDR3 nucleotide sequence: TGTGCCACCGGGGGACAGACGACTAGCACAGATACGCAGTATTTT. It encodes CATGGQTTSTDTQYF.

This clonotype was detected ten times or more. CDR3 amino acids: CASSSSQETQYF. DNA of the CDR3: TGTGCCAGCAGCTCCTCACAAGAGACCCAGTACTTC. The chain combines TRBV13 with TRBJ2-5; D not resolved. Germline V gene lookup returns CDR1 PRHDT and CDR2 FYEKMQ (reference sequence). Trimming took off 4 bases at V and 2 bases at J, with 5 bases between the two ends. CDR3 length: 12 residues.

The CDR3 DNA sequence: TGTGCCATCAGTGAGCCTGCAACACGGAAGGGCTACACCTTC. Translated: CAISEPATRKGYTF. This chain links TRBV10-3 with TRBJ1-2, with no clear D. Trimming stripped 2 bases from V and 8 bases from J, with 15 bases between. The CDR3 totals 14 residues. CDR1 ENHRY and CDR2 SYGVKD come from the germline V gene.

This clonotype came up many times. V is TRBV20-1 and J is TRBJ2-7; D may match TRBD1 or TRBD2 (6 bases each). Germline-derived CDR1 and CDR2 are DFQATT and SNEGSKA (reference sequence). Between the trimmed V and J ends, which lost 6 bases and 7 bases, there was a span of 19 bases. CDR3 length: 13 residues. CDR3 amino acids: CSADSYRAGEQYF. The CDR3 DNA reads as TGCAGTGCGGATAGTTACAGGGCGGGGGAGCAGTACTTC.

This chain joins TRBV5-1 and TRBJ1-2; 8 nucleotides line up with TRBD1. V lost 2 bases to trimming and J lost 5 bases; unmatched junction nucleotides: 5. Germline CDR1 and CDR2: SGHRS and YFSETQ. CDR3 size: 14 residues. This CDR3 reads CASSFGQGAYGYTF. CDR3 nucleotides: TGCGCCAGCAGCTTTGGGCAGGGGGCTTATGGCTACACCTTC.

This clonotype appeared many times. This chain uses TRBV11-2 with TRBJ2-7; D unresolved. The V and J ends lost 1 base and 6 bases respectively, with 10 bases between them. This CDR3 contains 13 residues. In germline, CDR1 is SGHAT, CDR2 FQNNGV. CDR3 DNA sequence: TGTGCCAGCAGCTTAGCCGGGTGGCGCGAGCAGTACTTC. Protein product: CASSLAGWREQYF. The whole variable domain, filled in from reference TRBV11-2 and TRBJ2-7, reads EAGVAQSPRYKIIEKRQSVAFWCNPISGHATLYWYQQILGQGPKLLIQFQNNGVVDDSQLPKDRFSAERLKGVDSTLKIQPAKLEDSAVYLCASSLAGWREQYFGPGTRLTVT.

J is TRBJ2-3 and V is TRBV7-2, with 15 bases fitting TRBD2. CDR1 and CDR2 (germline): SGHTA, FQGNSA. This CDR3 is built from 18 residues. With 5 bases clipped from V and 4 bases from J, the junction kept 10 bases outside the gene matches. CDR3 nucleotides: TGTGCCAGCAGCCCGCGGACTAGCGGGAGGGCGAAGCCAGATACGCAGTATTTT. Translating it yields CASSPRTSGRAKPDTQYF.

This clonotype has only a few counts. The chain joins TRBV20-1 to TRBJ2-5, with 13 bases identical to TRBD2. The CDR3 runs to 16 residues. V was clipped by 4 bases and J by 5 bases; unmatched bases: 10. Germline-derived CDR1 and CDR2 are DFQATT and SNEGSKA (reference sequence). The chain's CDR3 is CSAKSVGTSGMETQYF. DNA for the CDR3: TGCAGTGCTAAGAGTGTGGGGACTAGCGGGATGGAGACCCAGTACTTC.

A remark on this clonotype: This could be a read error, since a much larger clone is one nucleotide away. The chain recombines TRBV3-1 with TRBJ1-3; D uncertain. Germline V CDR1 and CDR2: LGHDT, YNNKEL (reference sequence). This CDR3 is 13 amino acids long. V lost 3 bases to trimming and J lost 1 base, with 4 bases between them. DNA for the CDR3: TGTGCCAGCAGCCAGTCTTCTGGAAACACCATATATTTT. Protein sequence: CASSQSSGNTIYF.

The chain combines TRBV5-6 with TRBJ2-2; possible D gene TRBD2, 5 bases. V shed 3 bases and J shed 7 bases, with 16 bases lying between them. The CDR3 totals 15 residues. Germline V gene lookup returns CDR1 SGHDT and CDR2 YYEEEE. The CDR3 DNA reads TGTGCCAGCAGCTCGACCGGGAAGCTGGACGGGGAGCTGTTTTTT. This encodes CASSSTGKLDGELFF.

This chain connects TRBV12-3 or TRBV12-4 to TRBJ2-2, with D uncertain. V lost 5 bases and J lost 1, with 14 bases in between. CDR3 size: 16 residues. This CDR3 reads CASSPPGLVNTGELFF. As DNA, the CDR3 is TGTGCCAGCAGTCCTCCGGGCTTAGTGAACACCGGGGAGCTGTTTTTT.

As to this clonotype: One end of the junction varies from germline; a read error may be responsible. The CDR3 region is CVSSLGRGVGEQFF. As DNA, the CDR3 is TGCGTCAGCAGCTTGGGACGCGGGGTAGGTGAGCAGTTCTTC. J is TRBJ2-1 and V is TRBV5-1, with D maybe TRBD2 (6 bases). Germline CDR1 is SGHRS and CDR2 is YFSETQ. There are 14 residues in the CDR3.

This clonotype was recorded at least ten times. The V call is TRBV5-1, the J call TRBJ2-7; 8 bases line up with TRBD1. J lost 6 bases, V lost 2 bases, and 7 bases had no gene match. The length of the CDR3 is 14 residues. Germline values: CDR1 SGHRS, CDR2 YFSETQ. CDR3 residues: CASSLGQGEGEQYF. The CDR3 region has the DNA TGCGCCAGCAGCTTAGGACAGGGAGAGGGCGAGCAGTACTTC.

V and J are TRBV12-3 or TRBV12-4 and TRBJ2-2; D gene ambiguous. The CDR3 extends over 15 amino acids. Trimming took off 7 bases at V and 2 bases at J, with 14 bases between the two ends. This CDR3 is CASNTIPANTGELFF. The CDR3 DNA is TGTGCCAGCAATACAATACCAGCTAACACCGGGGAGCTGTTTTTT.

This clonotype showed up just a few times. V usage is TRBV7-9 and J usage is TRBJ2-3; maybe TRBD2 (6 bases). Trimming stripped 1 base from V and 0 bases from J, with 14 bases between. In germline, CDR1 is SEHNR, CDR2 FQNEAQ (reference sequence). CDR3 length: 17 amino acids. The CDR3 nucleotides read TGTGCCAGCAGCTTAGTCGAGGGAGGACGTAGCACAGATACGCAGTATTTT. This sequence encodes CASSLVEGGRSTDTQYF.

This clonotype was seen only a few times. The V call is TRBV20-1, the J call TRBJ2-3; 7 bases fit TRBD2. After removal of 4 bases from V and 2 bases from J, the junction contained 15 bases not matched to a gene. Germline CDR1 and CDR2: DFQATT and SNEGSKA (reference sequence). This CDR3 has 17 amino acids. CDR3 residues: CSATLTVLASNTDTQYF. The CDR3 nucleotides are TGCAGTGCTACCCTAACGGTACTAGCGAGTAACACAGATACGCAGTATTTT.

The rearrangement links TRBV24-1 to TRBJ2-2, with 11 bases matching TRBD1. The ends lost 6 bases at V and 5 bases at J; junction bases unmatched: 4. CDR3 size: 15 residues. CDR1 KGHDR and CDR2 SFDVKD come from the germline V gene. For the CDR3, the DNA is TGTGCCACCAGTACCGGACAGGGGGCAACCGGGGAGCTGTTTTTT. Residues: CATSTGQGATGELFF.

This clonotype was seen many times. J is TRBJ2-7 and V is TRBV20-1; TRBD2 aligns across 7 bases. There are 15 residues in the CDR3. Germline assignment: CDR1 DFQATT and CDR2 SNEGSKA (reference sequence). Unmatched junction bases numbered 8, after V lost 2 bases and J lost 1 base. The CDR3 protein is CSARSFAGASYEQYF. As DNA, the CDR3 is TGCAGTGCTAGATCTTTTGCGGGAGCGTCCTACGAGCAGTACTTC.

In its sample, this clonotype was seen a few times. The chain combines TRBV7-9 with TRBJ2-1, with 16 bases matching TRBD2. The CDR3 runs 17 residues. J gave up 9 bases and V 4 bases, and 9 bases lay outside the gene matches. Germline V gives CDR1 SEHNR, CDR2 FQNEAQ (reference sequence). The CDR3 DNA follows: TGTGCCAGCAGCTCTTCCGGGACTAGCGGGAGGGCGGGTGAGCAGTTCTTC. Translating it yields CASSSSGTSGRAGEQFF.

This chain links TRBV6-2 or TRBV6-3 with TRBJ2-7, with 8 bases fitting TRBD1. The length of the CDR3 is 15 residues. With 6 bases clipped from V and 5 bases from J, the junction kept 12 bases outside the gene matches. Germline V gives CDR1 MNHEY, CDR2 SVGEGT. The CDR3 bases are TGTGCCAGCAGGCGGACATGGGACAGGAAGGACGAGCAGTACTTC. It is translated as CASRRTWDRKDEQYF.

As DNA, the CDR3 is TGTGCCAGCAGTCTAGACAGTGCTGGAGAGACCCAGTACTTC. Translated: CASSLDSAGETQYF. The V and J genes are TRBV12-3 or TRBV12-4 and TRBJ2-5; tentative D call: TRBD1 (5 bases). V lost 5 bases, J lost 4 bases, and 14 bases lay in between. The CDR3 spans 14 residues.